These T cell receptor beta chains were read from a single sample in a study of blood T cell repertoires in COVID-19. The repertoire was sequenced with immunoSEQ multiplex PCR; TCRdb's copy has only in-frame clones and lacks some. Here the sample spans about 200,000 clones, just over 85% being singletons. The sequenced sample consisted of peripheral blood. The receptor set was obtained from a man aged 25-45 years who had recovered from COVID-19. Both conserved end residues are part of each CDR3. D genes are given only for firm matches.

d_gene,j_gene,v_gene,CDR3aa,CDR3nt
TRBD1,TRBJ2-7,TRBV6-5,CATVMTGGYEQYF,TGTGCCACAGTGATGACAGGGGGCTACGAGCAGTACTTC
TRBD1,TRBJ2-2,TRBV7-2,CASSTQFRDRGWGELFF,TGTGCCAGCAGCACCCAATTCCGGGACAGGGGATGGGGGGAGCTGTTTTTT
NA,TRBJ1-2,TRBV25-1,CASSESDRSYGYTF,TGTGCCAGCAGTGAATCTGACAGATCCTATGGCTACACCTTC
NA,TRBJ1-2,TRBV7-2,CASSYVGGNGYTF,TGTGCCAGCAGCTACGTCGGGGGAAATGGCTACACCTTC
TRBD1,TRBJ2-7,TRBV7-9,CASSFGQGKGEQYF,TGTGCCAGCAGCTTTGGACAGGGGAAAGGGGAGCAGTACTTC
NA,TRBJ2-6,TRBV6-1,CASSEVRGSGANVLTF,TGTGCCAGCAGTGAAGTACGCGGGTCTGGGGCCAACGTCCTGACTTTC
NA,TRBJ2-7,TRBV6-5,CASSYSGRAYEQYF,TGTGCCAGCAGTTACTCAGGGAGAGCCTACGAGCAGTACTTC
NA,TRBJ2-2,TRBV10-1,CASSESGEHTGELFF,TGCGCCAGCAGTGAGTCAGGGGAACACACCGGGGAGCTGTTTTTT
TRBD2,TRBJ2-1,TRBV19,CASSITSGGAVQFF,TGTGCCAGTAGTATAACTAGCGGGGGGGCGGTGCAGTTCTTC
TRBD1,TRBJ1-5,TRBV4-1,CASSPRTGSHQPQHF,TGCGCCAGCAGCCCGCGGACAGGGTCCCATCAGCCCCAGCATTTT
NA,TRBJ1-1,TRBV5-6,CASSLIDLGTEAFF,TGTGCCAGCAGCTTGATTGACCTAGGAACTGAAGCTTTCTTT